These 32 T cell receptor beta chains were all obtained from the same sample, sequenced in a study of shared clonotypes between healthy human individuals. Generated by immunoSEQ multiplex PCR, the TCRdb table keeps only in-frame clones and is missing some. The table has about 2.4 million clones, 93% seen once. The specimen was naive CD4+ T cells from PBMCs. Subset of the sample: CD45RA+ positively selected. The receptor set was obtained from a man aged 18 to 30 in good health. Some clones in this sample may be carry-over from other donors' samples.

The chain links TRBV28 to TRBJ1-2, with TRBD1 matching 9 bases. This CDR3 is built from 15 residues. V gave up 6 bases and J gave up 2 bases; unmatched junction bases: 7. Germline V gives CDR1 MDHEN, CDR2 SYDVKM. CDR3 sequence (DNA): TGTGCCAGCAGGGAAGACAGGGGGGCGAACTATGGCTACACCTTC. This encodes CASREDRGANYGYTF.

V usage is TRBV7-9 and J usage is TRBJ2-7; the D gene could be TRBD1 or TRBD2 (5 bases each). The germline CDR1 and CDR2 sequences are SEHNR and FQNEAQ (reference sequence). The CDR3 covers 17 residues. V lost 5 bases to trimming and J lost 3 bases, with 23 bases between them. The CDR3 bases are TGTGCCAGCAGCCCTATGTTTGGGTCGGGACGGTTCTACGAGCAGTACTTC. Translation gives CASSPMFGSGRFYEQYF.

This clone was found once. This chain links TRBV9 with TRBJ2-3, with 14 positions matching TRBD2. Trimming removed 3 bases from V and 6 bases from J; junction bases left unmatched: 6. CDR3 length: 16 amino acids. Germline lookup yields CDR1 SGDLS and CDR2 YYNGEE. The CDR3 sequence: CASSGGTSGSWDTQYF. The CDR3 DNA reads as TGTGCCAGCAGCGGAGGGACTAGCGGGAGTTGGGATACGCAGTATTTT.

The chain links TRBV19 to TRBJ1-1, with D possibly TRBD1 on 5 matching bases. Trimming took 3 bases from V and 3 from J, leaving 17 bases between them. Germline CDR1 is LNHDA and CDR2 is SQIVND (reference sequence). This CDR3 has 16 residues. CDR3 bases: TGTGCCAGTAGTATTGGGGCCGGGGGTGTCTACACTGAAGCTTTCTTT. It encodes CASSIGAGGVYTEAFF.

The V gene is TRBV5-6, the J gene TRBJ1-3; D remains ambiguous. This CDR3 is 14 amino acids long. V was cut by 2 bases and J by 3 bases, with 9 bases left in between. Germline V CDR1 and CDR2: SGHDT, YYEEEE. The CDR3 sequence: CASSLELLGNTIYF. The CDR3 nucleotides are TGTGCCAGCAGCTTAGAACTTCTTGGAAACACCATATATTTT.

This rearrangement joins TRBV2 to TRBJ2-7, with D maybe TRBD2 (5 bases). Trimming shortened V by 4 bases and J by 3 bases, and 10 bases separated the two germline ends. The CDR3 is 13 residues long. Germline CDR1 reads SNHLY; CDR2 reads FYNNEI. The CDR3 region is CASSALRGYEQYF. The CDR3 region has the DNA TGTGCCAGCAGTGCCCTCCGGGGCTACGAGCAGTACTTC.

The chain employs TRBV28 and TRBJ1-3; 7 bases align to TRBD1. CDR3 length equals 15 residues. Trimming at V came to 6 bases and at J to 5 bases, leaving 10 bases not matched to a gene. Germline V lookup: CDR1 MDHEN, CDR2 SYDVKM. The CDR3, as DNA: TGTGCCAGCAGCCGCAGACAGGGCCTTCGAAACACCATATATTTT. Translation gives CASSRRQGLRNTIYF.

Remarks on this clone: The same CDR3 arises from other DNA sequences in this sample as well. V is TRBV7-3 and J is TRBJ2-2; tentatively, D is TRBD2 (5 bases). The CDR3 runs to 14 residues. The germline V and J ends were trimmed by 4 bases and 2 bases, with 8 bases remaining between them. Germline V CDR1 and CDR2: SGHTA, FQGTGA. Here the CDR3 DNA reads TGTGCCAGCAGCTCAAGCGGAAACACCGGGGAGCTGTTTTTT. It specifies CASSSSGNTGELFF.

The genes are TRBV2 and TRBJ2-1, with D tentatively TRBD1 or TRBD2 (5 bases each). Between the trimmed V and J ends, which lost 6 bases and 4 bases, there was a span of 16 bases. Germline lookup yields CDR1 SNHLY and CDR2 FYNNEI. This CDR3 spans 15 amino acids. CDR3 bases: TGTGCCAGCAGGAGGGAGACGGCAGGGTACAATGAGCAGTTCTTC. As protein: CASRRETAGYNEQFF.

This chain links TRBV5-6 with TRBJ1-2, with 7 positions matching TRBD1. Germline V gives CDR1 SGHDT, CDR2 YYEEEE. The CDR3 has 16 amino acids. V lost 4 bases, J lost 4 bases, and 13 bases stayed unmatched. CDR3 in DNA: TGTGCCAGCAGCCCCCGCTCGGGACAGATAATCTATGGCTACACCTTC. This encodes CASSPRSGQIIYGYTF. The full variable domain, in which reference TRBV5-6 and TRBJ1-2 provide the parts outside the CDR3, is DAGVTQSPTHLIKTRGQQVTLRCSPKSGHDTVSWYQQALGQGPQFIFQYYEEEERQRGNFPDRFSGHQFPNYSSELNVNALLLGDSALYLCASSPRSGQIIYGYTFGSGTRLTVV.

The chain links TRBV5-6 to TRBJ1-1, with TRBD1 matching 10 bases. Germline-derived CDR1 and CDR2 are SGHDT and YYEEEE. This CDR3 is built from 15 residues. J was trimmed by 1 base and V by 4 bases; bases with no gene match: 4. The CDR3 nucleotides read TGTGCCAGCAGCCCCCGGGACAGGGGGAACACTGAAGCTTTCTTT. It encodes CASSPRDRGNTEAFF.

The chain recombines TRBV5-8 with TRBJ1-1; D may be TRBD1 (6 bases). CDR3 length: 15 amino acids. Per the germline V gene, CDR1 is SGHTS and CDR2 is YDEGEE. The V and J ends lost 4 bases and 0 bases respectively, with 13 bases between them. The CDR3: CASSTNRAMNTEAFF. Here the CDR3 DNA reads TGTGCCAGCAGCACGAACAGGGCTATGAACACTGAAGCTTTCTTT. The whole variable domain, filled in from reference TRBV5-8 and TRBJ1-1, reads EAGVTQSPTHLIKTRGQQATLRCSPISGHTSVYWYQQALGLGLQFLLWYDEGEERNRGNFPPRFSGRQFPNYSSELNVNALELEDSALYLCASSTNRAMNTEAFFGQGTRLTVV.

This chain links TRBV5-8 with TRBJ2-2; 7 nucleotides agree with TRBD2. The germline V gene encodes CDR1 SGHTS and CDR2 YDEGEE. The J segment lost 4 bases and the V segment lost 3 bases, leaving 6 bases of the junction unmatched. This CDR3 is built from 15 residues. CDR3 bases: TGTGCCAGCAGCTCAGGGACTACCCTCACCGGGGAGCTGTTTTTT. The encoded protein is CASSSGTTLTGELFF.

As regards this clone: This sample also contains other DNA sequences that code for the same CDR3. The chain combines TRBV11-3 with TRBJ1-1; D not certain. The V gene lost 1 base and the J gene lost 0 bases, with 6 bases spanning the gap. The CDR3 spans 14 residues. Germline V CDR1 and CDR2: SGHNT, YENEEA. The DNA of the CDR3 is TGTGCCAGCAGCTTAGGAGGGTTGAACACTGAAGCTTTCTTT. Protein: CASSLGGLNTEAFF.

The chain's CDR3 is CASSLVFWRRGDSYEQYF. The CDR3, as DNA: TGCGCCAGCAGCTTGGTCTTCTGGCGGAGGGGGGACTCCTACGAGCAGTACTTC. The chain combines TRBV5-1 with TRBJ2-7; either TRBD1 or TRBD2 may fit D (6 bases each). V was clipped by 0 bases and J by 0 bases, with 19 bases between them. There are 18 residues in the CDR3. CDR1 SGHRS and CDR2 YFSETQ come from the germline V gene.

This chain connects TRBV6-1 to TRBJ2-2, with D perhaps matching TRBD1 (5 bases). The length of the CDR3 is 15 residues. V lost 4 bases to trimming and J lost 3 bases, with 12 bases between them. Germline V gene sequence: CDR1 MNHNS, CDR2 SASEGT. This chain's CDR3 is CASSGDRGYTGELFF. The CDR3, as DNA: TGTGCCAGCAGTGGTGACAGAGGTTACACCGGGGAGCTGTTTTTT.

The table lists this clone with a count of one. The rearrangement uses TRBV5-1 and TRBJ2-1, with 8 bases lining up with TRBD1. Trimming at V came to 7 bases and at J to 6 bases, leaving 3 bases not matched to a gene. Germline loops: CDR1 SGHRS, CDR2 YFSETQ. The CDR3 extends over 12 amino acids. The CDR3 sequence: CASHRGTNEQFF. CDR3 coding DNA: TGCGCCAGCCACAGGGGGACCAATGAGCAGTTCTTC.

J is TRBJ2-1 and V is TRBV7-2; the match to TRBD2 covers 8 bases. Germline V gene lookup returns CDR1 SGHTA and CDR2 FQGNSA. With V trimmed by 4 bases and J by 1 base, 9 bases remained unmatched. CDR3 length: 17 amino acids. The CDR3 region has the DNA TGTGCCAGCAGCTCGTACCCCGGCGGGAGGTCCTACAATGAGCAGTTCTTC. Its protein is CASSSYPGGRSYNEQFF.

The V and J genes are TRBV19 and TRBJ1-1; tentative D call: TRBD1 (6 bases). Germline loops: CDR1 LNHDA, CDR2 SQIVND (reference sequence). V was cut by 3 bases and J by 8 bases, with 31 bases left in between. The CDR3 runs to 19 residues. CDR3 amino acids: CASSIGWNLVGGPNREAFF. For the CDR3, the DNA is TGTGCCAGTAGTATCGGATGGAACCTGGTCGGGGGGCCAAACCGAGAAGCTTTCTTT.

V is TRBV4-1 and J is TRBJ2-5, with D unresolved. The CDR3 contains 14 residues. Germline values: CDR1 MGHRA, CDR2 YSYEKL. V shed 0 bases and J shed 3 bases, with 8 bases lying between them. The CDR3 DNA reads as TGCGCCAGCAGCCAAGACTCGGCGAAAGAGACCCAGTACTTC. Translating it yields CASSQDSAKETQYF.

The rearrangement uses TRBV7-2 and TRBJ1-1; unclear D gene. Looked up from germline, CDR1 is SGHTA and CDR2 is FQGNSA. V lost 5 bases to trimming and J lost 4 bases, with 17 bases between them. The CDR3 has 15 amino acids. CDR3 DNA: TGTGCCAGCAGCCCCCCCGGGCTTCTTGTCACTGAAGCTTTCTTT. This codes for CASSPPGLLVTEAFF.

The chain joins TRBV4-2 to TRBJ1-2; D not certain. The CDR3 has 11 residues. V lost 1 base and J lost 6, with 3 bases in between. Germline values: CDR1 LGHNA, CDR2 YNFKEQ. CDR3 coding DNA: TGTGCCAGCAGCCAAGGGAATGGCTACACCTTC. Its translation: CASSQGNGYTF.

The V call is TRBV4-3, the J call TRBJ2-1, with 7 bases aligning to TRBD2. Germline-derived CDR1 and CDR2 are LGHNA and YSLEER. Trimming took 3 bases from V and 6 from J; bases not matched to a gene: 2. The CDR3 has 13 amino acids. This CDR3 is CASSQREINEQFF. DNA of the CDR3: TGCGCCAGCAGCCAGCGGGAGATCAATGAGCAGTTCTTC.

The chain joins TRBV14 to TRBJ2-5; D remains unclear. Trimming left V 0 bases short and J 7 bases short, with 6 bases between. The CDR3 is 12 residues long. Per the germline V gene, CDR1 is SGHDN and CDR2 is FVKESK. The CDR3 reads CASSQEVGTQYF. The CDR3, as DNA: TGTGCCAGCAGCCAAGAGGTGGGGACCCAGTACTTC.

The V call is TRBV13, the J call TRBJ1-1; D gene uncertain. Trimming took 4 bases from V and 1 from J, leaving 16 bases between them. CDR3 size: 16 residues. The germline V gene has CDR1 PRHDT and CDR2 FYEKMQ (reference sequence). The CDR3 nucleotides read TGTGCCAGCAGCTCCAGACCGCAGCACGGGAACACTGAAGCTTTCTTT. This translates into CASSSRPQHGNTEAFF.

This clone was counted a single time. CDR3: CAWSLQGDYGYTF. The CDR3 bases are TGTGCCTGGAGCCTACAGGGGGACTATGGCTACACCTTC. This chain links TRBV30 with TRBJ1-2; TRBD1 matches 8 bases. The CDR3 consists of 13 residues. CDR1 is GTSNPN and CDR2 is SVGIG in the germline V gene (reference sequence). Trimming took 3 bases from V and 3 from J; bases not matched to a gene: 3.

This clone appeared a few times. Compared with germline, one end of the junction differs, possibly owing to a read error. V usage is TRBV19 and J usage is TRBJ1-2; D gene uncertain. CDR3 length: 8 residues. Germline CDR1 LNHDA, CDR2 SQIVND (reference sequence). CDR3 region: CEGYGYTF. Here the CDR3 DNA reads TGCGAGGGCTATGGCTACACCTTC.

The genes are TRBV28 and TRBJ1-4; tentative D call: TRBD1 (5 bases). V was clipped by 6 bases and J by 8 bases, with 19 bases between them. The length of the CDR3 is 15 residues. Germline-derived CDR1 and CDR2 are MDHEN and SYDVKM. The CDR3: CASRSLGRDWEKLFF. CDR3 DNA sequence: TGTGCCAGCAGATCCCTAGGCAGGGACTGGGAAAAACTGTTTTTT.

Comments on this clone: In the same sample, other DNA sequences code for this CDR3. The rearrangement links TRBV7-9 to TRBJ1-1; D is unresolved. Trimming left V 1 base short and J 3 bases short, with 6 bases between. The CDR3 is made up of 13 amino acids. CDR1 is SEHNR, CDR2 FQNEAQ, per germline (reference sequence). The CDR3 DNA reads TGTGCCAGCAGCTTAGTTGGGGACACTGAAGCTTTCTTT. It is translated as CASSLVGDTEAFF.

The chain combines TRBV5-5 with TRBJ2-5, with a weak D call TRBD1 (6 bases). V lost 4 bases and J 3 bases, leaving 19 bases between the germline ends. CDR3 size: 16 residues. The germline V gene has CDR1 SGHKS and CDR2 YYEKEE (reference sequence). The CDR3 bases are TGTGCCAGCAGCCTAGGGTCGACAGGTTCGAAAGAGACCCAGTACTTC. The encoded protein is CASSLGSTGSKETQYF.

The CDR3 loop reads CASSQDLSSGNEQFF. As DNA, the CDR3 is TGTGCCAGCAGCCAAGATCTGTCTAGCGGCAATGAGCAGTTCTTC. The chain uses TRBV4-2 and TRBJ2-1; 7 bases map to TRBD2. V lost 0 bases and J lost 6; bases outside the gene matches: 5. CDR3 length equals 15 residues. The germline V gene has CDR1 LGHNA and CDR2 YNFKEQ.

The CDR3 is CASSYRDTSSYEQYF. Written as DNA, the CDR3 is TGTGCCAGCAGCTACCGGGACACCTCCTCCTACGAGCAGTACTTC. The chain is built from TRBV7-9 and TRBJ2-7; D is possibly TRBD1 (6 bases). CDR1 is SEHNR and CDR2 is FQNEAQ in the germline V gene (reference sequence). CDR3 length equals 15 residues. The V and J ends lost 4 bases and 0 bases respectively, with 13 bases between them.